Below, 21 T cell receptor beta chains from the same sample are listed, as sequenced in a study of cytotoxic CD8 clonotypes in ibrutinib-treated CLL. The repertoire was sequenced with immunoSEQ multiplex PCR; TCRdb's copy has only in-frame clones and lacks some. The sample records 40,000 to 50,000 clones, 57% being singletons. The sample was PBMCs, taken after 24 months of ibrutinib treatment. Every receptor here comes from a human donor with chronic lymphocytic leukemia.

This chain uses TRBV7-9 with TRBJ2-5; 10 bases align to TRBD2. V lost 2 bases to trimming and J lost 0 bases; unmatched junction nucleotides: 6. The CDR3 is made up of 17 amino acids. Germline CDR1 SEHNR, CDR2 FQNEAQ (reference sequence). In nucleotides, the CDR3 is TGTGCCAGCAGCTTAACGCCGGGACTAGCGTACCAAGAGACCCAGTACTTC. Protein: CASSLTPGLAYQETQYF.

V gene TRBV6-5 combines with J gene TRBJ2-5, with D maybe TRBD2 (6 bases). The CDR3 is made up of 14 amino acids. V was shortened by 0 bases and J by 5 bases, with 10 bases between the two germline ends. Per germline, CDR1 MNHEY and CDR2 SVGAGI. CDR3 sequence (DNA): TGTGCCAGCAGTTACTCTCAAGGGAGGGAGACCCAGTACTTC. Protein: CASSYSQGRETQYF.

The chain couples TRBV10-2 to TRBJ2-3; 8 nucleotides line up with TRBD1. V shed 7 bases and J 1 base; nucleotides not matched to a gene: 1. The CDR3 consists of 13 residues. Germline assignment: CDR1 WSHSY and CDR2 SAAADI. DNA for the CDR3: TGCGCCAGCATGACAGGGGGCACAGATACGCAGTATTTT. Amino acids: CASMTGGTDTQYF.

V gene TRBV5-1 combines with J gene TRBJ2-7, with 9 bases that match TRBD1. Per the germline V gene, CDR1 is SGHRS and CDR2 is YFSETQ. J lost 0 bases, V lost 6 bases, and 7 bases had no gene match. There are 15 residues in the CDR3. CDR3 DNA: TGCGCCAGCACCTTCGGGACAGGGAGCTCCTACGAGCAGTACTTC. It yields the protein CASTFGTGSSYEQYF.

The chain uses TRBV5-1 and TRBJ1-2, with D perhaps TRBD1 (5 bases). This CDR3 is built from 13 residues. V lost 0 bases and J lost 4, with 7 bases in between. Germline CDR1 SGHRS, CDR2 YFSETQ. CDR3: CASSLDRTYGYTF. CDR3 nucleotides: TGCGCCAGCAGCTTGGACAGGACCTATGGCTACACCTTC.

The chain carries TRBV4-1 and TRBJ1-2; 10 nucleotides align to TRBD1. Germline values: CDR1 MGHRA, CDR2 YSYEKL. This CDR3 region has 15 residues. Trimming removed 8 bases from V and 5 bases from J; junction bases left unmatched: 11. CDR3: CASSGAGQGTYGYTF. CDR3 coding DNA: TGCGCCAGCTCCGGGGCGGGACAGGGGACTTATGGCTACACCTTC.

The chain combines TRBV4-1 with TRBJ2-5; weak D call: TRBD1 (6 bases). Trimming removed 0 bases from V and 5 bases from J, with 13 bases in between. The CDR3 contains 15 residues. Germline V gene lookup returns CDR1 MGHRA and CDR2 YSYEKL. In nucleotides, the CDR3 is TGCGCCAGCAGCCAAGATCTGGGGGCCGGGGAGACCCAGTACTTC. It specifies CASSQDLGAGETQYF.

The chain has TRBV4-1 and TRBJ2-3; D unclear. The V gene's germline CDR1 is MGHRA and CDR2 YSYEKL. The CDR3 is 15 residues long. V shed 2 bases and J shed 2 bases, with 11 bases lying between them. The DNA of the CDR3 is TGCGCCAGCAGCCAACAACCCACCTCCACAGATACGCAGTATTTT. This codes for CASSQQPTSTDTQYF.

This chain joins TRBV28 and TRBJ1-5; D is uncertain. V was clipped by 1 base and J by 8 bases, with 12 bases between them. Germline CDR1 reads MDHEN; CDR2 reads SYDVKM. The CDR3 runs to 14 residues. CDR3 in amino acids: CASSLSGSWKPQHF. CDR3 bases: TGTGCCAGCAGTTTATCGGGGTCCTGGAAGCCCCAGCATTTT.

This sequence joins TRBV25-1 and TRBJ2-1, with TRBD2 as a possible D gene (6 bases). The CDR3 is made up of 14 amino acids. Trimming removed 4 bases at V and 5 bases at J, with 12 bases between. Germline V gene lookup returns CDR1 MGHDK and CDR2 SYGVNS. CDR3 in DNA: TGTGCCAGCAGTGCCTGGGGGGAGCACAATGAGCAGTTCTTC. This codes for CASSAWGEHNEQFF.

V is TRBV19 and J is TRBJ1-2; tentative D call: TRBD1 (6 bases). The V end was cut by 5 bases, the J end by 0 bases, with 13 bases between. This CDR3 is built from 15 residues. The V gene's germline CDR1 is LNHDA and CDR2 SQIVND (reference sequence). The CDR3 spells CASSVTGYSNYGYTF. The CDR3 coding sequence is TGTGCCAGTAGTGTCACAGGGTATTCTAACTATGGCTACACCTTC.

This clone has a handful of counts. This chain joins TRBV4-1 and TRBJ1-2; tentatively, D is TRBD1 (6 bases). The ends were cut back, 1 base at V and 4 bases at J, with 13 bases in the middle. The CDR3 is 15 amino acids. Germline loops: CDR1 MGHRA, CDR2 YSYEKL. In DNA form, the CDR3 reads TGCGCCAGCAGCCAAGGCGATAGGACAGCCTATGGCTACACCTTC. The encoded protein is CASSQGDRTAYGYTF.

This clone was recorded at least ten times. The rearrangement joins TRBV7-9 to TRBJ1-5, with TRBD1 matching 10 bases. Germline CDR1 is SEHNR and CDR2 is FQNEAQ (reference sequence). With V trimmed by 4 bases and J by 2 bases, 5 bases remained unmatched. The CDR3 has 16 amino acids. CDR3 bases: TGTGCCAGCAGCTCGACAGGGGGCGTAGGCAATCAGCCCCAGCATTTT. Its translation is CASSSTGGVGNQPQHF.

The rearrangement links TRBV4-1 to TRBJ1-1; perhaps TRBD1 as D (6 bases). Trimming removed 0 bases from V and 8 bases from J, with 16 bases in between. Germline values: CDR1 MGHRA, CDR2 YSYEKL. CDR3 length: 15 amino acids. CDR3 in DNA: TGCGCCAGCAGCCAAGACCCAGACAGGTTTATCGAAGCTTTCTTT. Residues: CASSQDPDRFIEAFF.

This clone has a handful of counts. The chain combines TRBV2 with TRBJ2-1; D might be TRBD1 (5 bases). V was cut by 5 bases and J by 9 bases, with 20 bases left in between. The CDR3 is 15 residues long. CDR1 and CDR2 from the germline V gene are SNHLY and FYNNEI. CDR3 sequence reads: CASSQQASRGGEQFF. CDR3 in DNA: TGTGCCAGCAGTCAGCAGGCTAGTAGGGGCGGTGAGCAGTTCTTC.

This clone occurred once. This chain connects TRBV6-1 to TRBJ1-5, with D possibly TRBD1 on 5 matching bases. CDR3 length: 16 residues. Trimming pared 3 bases from V and 0 bases from J, leaving 12 bases between. The germline gives CDR1 MNHNS, CDR2 SASEGT. The CDR3 DNA is TGTGCCAGCAGTGAGATCGGACAATTTAGCAATCAGCCCCAGCATTTT. Protein: CASSEIGQFSNQPQHF.

The J gene is TRBJ2-1, the V gene TRBV4-1; 8 positions match TRBD2. Losses at the gene ends were 0 bases for V and 2 bases for J; bases not matched to a gene: 12. CDR3 length: 19 amino acids. Germline CDR1 reads MGHRA; CDR2 reads YSYEKL. This chain's CDR3 is CASSQDWTGGRLTYNEQFF. The CDR3 DNA is TGCGCCAGCAGCCAAGATTGGACGGGGGGGCGATTAACCTACAATGAGCAGTTCTTC.

CDR3 protein: CASSHGLAGGQDTQYF. The CDR3 DNA follows: TGTGCCAGCAGCCATGGACTAGCGGGGGGACAAGATACGCAGTATTTT. The rearrangement joins TRBV6-6 to TRBJ2-3, with 14 bases aligning to TRBD2. Trimming took 6 bases from V and 5 from J; bases not matched to a gene: 7. The germline V gene encodes CDR1 MNHNY and CDR2 SVGAGI (reference sequence). The CDR3 loop spans 16 amino acids.

This clone was observed at least ten times. CDR3 nucleotide sequence: TGTGCCAGCAGTTTACAGGGGGCTAACCCTGAAGCTTTCTTT. Translation gives CASSLQGANPEAFF. The gene calls are TRBV6-6 and TRBJ1-1; 9 nucleotides line up with TRBD1. Germline V CDR1 and CDR2: MNHNY, SVGAGI (reference sequence). This CDR3 is built from 14 residues. The V segment lost 4 bases and the J segment 6 bases; nucleotides outside the gene matches: 6.

V gene TRBV7-9 combines with J gene TRBJ1-3; D gene unclear. The CDR3 length is 14 residues. The V and J ends lost 5 bases and 1 base respectively, with 9 bases between them. CDR1 is SEHNR, CDR2 FQNEAQ, per germline (reference sequence). The CDR3: CASSRDFSGNTIYF. For the CDR3, the DNA is TGTGCCAGCAGCCGAGATTTTTCTGGAAACACCATATATTTT.

The J gene is TRBJ1-6, the V gene TRBV7-8; D not certain. This CDR3 contains 15 residues. Trimming pared 1 base from V and 2 bases from J, leaving 6 bases between. CDR1 SGHVS and CDR2 FQNEAQ come from the germline V gene. The CDR3 region has the DNA TGTGCCAGCAGCTTAGTTGGCACCTATAATTCACCCCTCCACTTT. Translation: CASSLVGTYNSPLHF.